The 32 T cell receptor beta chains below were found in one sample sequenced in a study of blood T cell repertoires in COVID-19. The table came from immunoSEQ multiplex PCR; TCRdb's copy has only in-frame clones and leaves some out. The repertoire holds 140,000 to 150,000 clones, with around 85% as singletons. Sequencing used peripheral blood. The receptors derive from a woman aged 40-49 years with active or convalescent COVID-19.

This chain's CDR3 is CASSLVTGGAVGYTF. CDR3 sequence (DNA): TGTGCCAGCAGCTTAGTTACAGGGGGCGCGGTTGGCTACACCTTC. V is TRBV7-8 and J is TRBJ1-2; 9 bases agree with TRBD1. Germline V gene sequence: CDR1 SGHVS, CDR2 FQNEAQ. V gave up 1 base and J gave up 7 bases; unmatched junction bases: 7. The CDR3 runs to 15 residues.

The CDR3 here is CASSLDRLQGVNEQYF. The DNA for the CDR3 is TGTGCCAGCAGCTTAGATCGCCTGCAGGGGGTAAACGAGCAGTACTTC. The rearrangement links TRBV11-2 to TRBJ2-7, with 7 bases lining up with TRBD1. V shed 0 bases and J 5 bases; nucleotides not matched to a gene: 10. CDR3 length: 16 residues. Germline-derived CDR1 and CDR2 are SGHAT and FQNNGV.

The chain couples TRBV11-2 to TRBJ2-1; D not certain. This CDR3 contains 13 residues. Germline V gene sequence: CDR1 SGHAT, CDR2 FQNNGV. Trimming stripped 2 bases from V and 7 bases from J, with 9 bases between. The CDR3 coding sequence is TGTGCCAGCAGCTTACAGCGCCGAAATGAGCAGTTCTTC. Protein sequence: CASSLQRRNEQFF.

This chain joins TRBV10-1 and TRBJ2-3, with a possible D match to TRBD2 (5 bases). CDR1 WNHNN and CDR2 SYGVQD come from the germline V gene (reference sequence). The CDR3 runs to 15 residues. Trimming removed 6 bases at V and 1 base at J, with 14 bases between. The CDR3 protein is CASSDLAGGTDTQYF. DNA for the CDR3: TGCGCCAGCAGCGACCTAGCTGGGGGCACAGATACGCAGTATTTT.

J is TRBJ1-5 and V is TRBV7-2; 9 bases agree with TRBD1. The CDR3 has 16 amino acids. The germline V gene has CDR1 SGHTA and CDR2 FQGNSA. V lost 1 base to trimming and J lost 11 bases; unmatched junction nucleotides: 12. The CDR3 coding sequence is TGTGCCAGCAGCTTAGAGTATGTGGGACAGGGTAAGGCCCAGCATTTT. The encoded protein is CASSLEYVGQGKAQHF.

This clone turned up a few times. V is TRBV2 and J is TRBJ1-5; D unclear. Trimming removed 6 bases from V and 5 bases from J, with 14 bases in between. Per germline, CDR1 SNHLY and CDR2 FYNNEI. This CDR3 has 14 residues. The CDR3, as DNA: TGTGCCAGCAGAGCCGGAGATTTCGATCAGCCCCAGCATTTT. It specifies CASRAGDFDQPQHF.

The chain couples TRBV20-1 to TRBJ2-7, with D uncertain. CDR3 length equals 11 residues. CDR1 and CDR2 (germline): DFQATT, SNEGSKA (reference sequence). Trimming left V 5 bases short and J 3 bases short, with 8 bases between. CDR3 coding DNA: TGCAGTGCTTACGAGCTCTACGAGCAGTACTTC. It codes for CSAYELYEQYF.

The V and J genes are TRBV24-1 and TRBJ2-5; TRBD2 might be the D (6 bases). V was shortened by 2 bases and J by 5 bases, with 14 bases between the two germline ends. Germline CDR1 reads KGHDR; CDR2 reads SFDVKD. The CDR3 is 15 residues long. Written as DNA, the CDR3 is TGTGCCACCAGTGATTCCGGGACTCTCCAGGAGACCCAGTACTTC. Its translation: CATSDSGTLQETQYF.

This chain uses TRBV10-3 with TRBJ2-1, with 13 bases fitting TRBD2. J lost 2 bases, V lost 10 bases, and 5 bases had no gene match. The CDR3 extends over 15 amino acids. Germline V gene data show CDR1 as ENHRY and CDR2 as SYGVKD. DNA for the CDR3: TGTGCCACGAGGACTAGCGGGGGCACCTACAATGAGCAGTTCTTC. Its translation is CATRTSGGTYNEQFF.

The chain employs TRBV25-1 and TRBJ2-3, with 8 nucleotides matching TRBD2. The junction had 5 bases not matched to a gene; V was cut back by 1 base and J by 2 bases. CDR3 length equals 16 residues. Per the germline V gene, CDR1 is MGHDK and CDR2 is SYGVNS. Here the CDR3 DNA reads TGTGCCAGCAGTGAATCGGGTAGCGGGGACACAGATACGCAGTATTTT. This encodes CASSESGSGDTDTQYF.

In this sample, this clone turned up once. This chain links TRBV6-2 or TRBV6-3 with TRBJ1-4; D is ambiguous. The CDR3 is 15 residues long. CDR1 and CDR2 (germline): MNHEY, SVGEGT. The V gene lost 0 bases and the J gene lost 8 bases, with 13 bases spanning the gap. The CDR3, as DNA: TGTGCCAGCAGTTACTCGAACCGTCGGGAGGAAAAACTGTTTTTT. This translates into CASSYSNRREEKLFF.

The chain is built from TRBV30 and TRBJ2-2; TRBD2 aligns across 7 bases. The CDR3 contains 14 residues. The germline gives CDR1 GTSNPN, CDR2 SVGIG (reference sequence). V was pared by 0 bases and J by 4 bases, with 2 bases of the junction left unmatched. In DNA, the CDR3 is TGTGCCTGGAGTGTGACGGGGGGCACCGGGGAGCTGTTTTTT. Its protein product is CAWSVTGGTGELFF. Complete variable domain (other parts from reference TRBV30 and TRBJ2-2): SQTIHQWPATLVQPVGSPLSLECTVEGTSNPNLYWYRQAAGRGLQLLFYSVGIGQISSEVPQNLSASRPQDRQFILSSKKLLLSDSGFYLCAWSVTGGTGELFFGEGSRLTVL.

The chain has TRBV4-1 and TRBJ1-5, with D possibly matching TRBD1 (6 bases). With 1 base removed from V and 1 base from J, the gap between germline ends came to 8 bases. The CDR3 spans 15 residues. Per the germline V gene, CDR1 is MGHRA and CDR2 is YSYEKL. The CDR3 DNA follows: TGCGCCAGCAGCCAAGTTGGACAGAGCAATCAGCCCCAGCATTTT. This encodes CASSQVGQSNQPQHF.

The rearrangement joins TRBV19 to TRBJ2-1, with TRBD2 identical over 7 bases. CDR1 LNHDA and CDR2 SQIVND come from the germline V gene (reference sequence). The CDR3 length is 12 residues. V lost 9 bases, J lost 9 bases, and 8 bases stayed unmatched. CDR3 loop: CASKRGTGEQFF. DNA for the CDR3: TGTGCCAGCAAGCGGGGCACCGGTGAGCAGTTCTTC.

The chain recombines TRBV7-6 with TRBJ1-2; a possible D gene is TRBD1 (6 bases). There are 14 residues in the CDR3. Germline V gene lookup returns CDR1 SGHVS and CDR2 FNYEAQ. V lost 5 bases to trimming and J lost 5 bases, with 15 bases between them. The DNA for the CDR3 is TGTGCCAGCAGCCCCCGGGGCAGGGGTTATGGCTACACCTTC. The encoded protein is CASSPRGRGYGYTF.

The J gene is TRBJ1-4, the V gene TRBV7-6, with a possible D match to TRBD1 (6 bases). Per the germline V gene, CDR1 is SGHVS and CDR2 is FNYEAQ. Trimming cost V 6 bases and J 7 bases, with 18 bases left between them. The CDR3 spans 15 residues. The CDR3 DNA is TGTGCCAGCAGACCACTCCAGGGGTTGGGTGAAAAACTGTTTTTT. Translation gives CASRPLQGLGEKLFF.

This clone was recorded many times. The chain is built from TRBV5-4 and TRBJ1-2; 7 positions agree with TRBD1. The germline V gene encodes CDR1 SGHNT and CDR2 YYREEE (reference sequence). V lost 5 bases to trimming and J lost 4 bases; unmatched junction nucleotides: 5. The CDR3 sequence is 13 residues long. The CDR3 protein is CASSFDRVYGYTF. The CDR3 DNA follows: TGTGCCAGCAGTTTCGACAGGGTCTATGGCTACACCTTC.

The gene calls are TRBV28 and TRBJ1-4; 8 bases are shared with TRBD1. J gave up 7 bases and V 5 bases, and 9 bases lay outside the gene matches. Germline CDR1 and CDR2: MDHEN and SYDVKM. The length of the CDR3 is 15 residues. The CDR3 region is CASSPYDRGSEKLFF. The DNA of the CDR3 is TGTGCCAGCAGTCCATATGACAGGGGAAGTGAAAAACTGTTTTTT.

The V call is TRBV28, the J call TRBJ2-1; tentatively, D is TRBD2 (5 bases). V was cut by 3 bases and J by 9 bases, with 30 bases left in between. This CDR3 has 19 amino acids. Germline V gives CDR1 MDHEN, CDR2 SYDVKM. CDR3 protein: CASSFPIRTARRGSGEQFF. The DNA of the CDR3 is TGTGCCAGCAGTTTCCCGATTCGGACCGCGCGACGAGGGTCTGGTGAGCAGTTCTTC. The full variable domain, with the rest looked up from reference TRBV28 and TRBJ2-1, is DVKVTQSSRYLVKRTGEKVFLECVQDMDHENMFWYRQDPGLGLRLIYFSYDVKMKEKGDIPEGYSVSREKKERFSLILESASTNQTSMYLCASSFPIRTARRGSGEQFFGPGTRLTVL.

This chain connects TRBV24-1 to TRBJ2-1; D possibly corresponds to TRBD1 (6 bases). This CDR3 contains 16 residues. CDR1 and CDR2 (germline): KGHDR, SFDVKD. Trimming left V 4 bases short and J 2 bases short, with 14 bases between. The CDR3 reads CATSDNEGVAYNEQFF. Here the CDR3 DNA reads TGTGCCACCAGTGACAATGAGGGGGTGGCCTACAATGAGCAGTTCTTC.

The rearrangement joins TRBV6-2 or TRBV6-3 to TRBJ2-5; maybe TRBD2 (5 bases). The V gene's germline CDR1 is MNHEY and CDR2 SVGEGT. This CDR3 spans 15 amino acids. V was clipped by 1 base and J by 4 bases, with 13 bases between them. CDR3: CASSYFAGVAETQYF. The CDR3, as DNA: TGTGCCAGCAGTTACTTCGCCGGGGTCGCAGAGACCCAGTACTTC.

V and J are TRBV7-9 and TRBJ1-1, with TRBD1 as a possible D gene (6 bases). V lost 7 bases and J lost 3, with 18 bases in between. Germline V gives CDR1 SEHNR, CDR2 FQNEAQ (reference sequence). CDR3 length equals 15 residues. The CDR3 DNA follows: TGTGCCAGCACCAACCGACAGGTGCTCGACACTGAAGCTTTCTTT. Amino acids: CASTNRQVLDTEAFF.

CDR3 sequence: CASSIQTASGSPLHF. In nucleotides, the CDR3 is TGTGCCAGTAGTATCCAGACAGCTTCTGGTTCACCCCTCCACTTT. This chain uses TRBV19 with TRBJ1-6, with D tentatively TRBD1 (5 bases). The CDR3 contains 15 residues. Germline V gene lookup returns CDR1 LNHDA and CDR2 SQIVND (reference sequence). V was clipped by 3 bases and J by 9 bases, with 15 bases between them.

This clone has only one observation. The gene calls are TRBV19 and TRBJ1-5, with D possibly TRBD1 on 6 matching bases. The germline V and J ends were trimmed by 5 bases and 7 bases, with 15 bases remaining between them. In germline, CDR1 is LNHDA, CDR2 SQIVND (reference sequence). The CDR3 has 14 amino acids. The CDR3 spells CASSPRQEVQPQHF. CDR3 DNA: TGTGCCAGTAGTCCTCGACAGGAGGTCCAGCCCCAGCATTTT.

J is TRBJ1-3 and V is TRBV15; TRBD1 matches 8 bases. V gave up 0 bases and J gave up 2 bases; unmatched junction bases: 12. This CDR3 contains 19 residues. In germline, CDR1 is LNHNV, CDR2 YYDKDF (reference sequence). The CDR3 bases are TGTGCCACCAGCAGAGATTTCGTCCGACAGGGGACCCCTGGAAACACCATATATTTT. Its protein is CATSRDFVRQGTPGNTIYF.

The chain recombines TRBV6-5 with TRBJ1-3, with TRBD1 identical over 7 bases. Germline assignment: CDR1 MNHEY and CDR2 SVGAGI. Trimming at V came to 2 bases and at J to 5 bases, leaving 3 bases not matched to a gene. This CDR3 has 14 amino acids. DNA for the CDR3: TGTGCCAGCAGTTACAGGGGGCCGCGAAACACCATATATTTT. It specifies CASSYRGPRNTIYF.

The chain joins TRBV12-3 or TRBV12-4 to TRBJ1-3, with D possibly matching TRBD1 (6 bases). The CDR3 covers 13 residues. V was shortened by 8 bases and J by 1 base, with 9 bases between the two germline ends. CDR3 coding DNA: TGTGCCAGCCTTACAGGGTCTGGAAACACCATATATTTT. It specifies CASLTGSGNTIYF.

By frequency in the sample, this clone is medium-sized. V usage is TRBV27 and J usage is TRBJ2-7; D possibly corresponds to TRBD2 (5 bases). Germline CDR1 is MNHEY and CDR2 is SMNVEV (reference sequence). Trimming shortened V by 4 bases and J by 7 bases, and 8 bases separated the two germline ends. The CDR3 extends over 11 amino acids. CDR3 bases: TGTGCCAGCAGTTCCCGGGGAGAGCAGTACTTC. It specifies CASSSRGEQYF.

CDR3: CASSLLGTGVHEQYF. In DNA form, the CDR3 reads TGTGCCAGCAGTTTACTCGGGACAGGGGTCCACGAGCAGTACTTC. The chain has TRBV27 and TRBJ2-7, with 10 bases fitting TRBD1. The CDR3 consists of 15 residues. The germline V gene has CDR1 MNHEY and CDR2 SMNVEV (reference sequence). The trim removed 2 bases at V and 5 bases at J, leaving 6 bases unmatched.

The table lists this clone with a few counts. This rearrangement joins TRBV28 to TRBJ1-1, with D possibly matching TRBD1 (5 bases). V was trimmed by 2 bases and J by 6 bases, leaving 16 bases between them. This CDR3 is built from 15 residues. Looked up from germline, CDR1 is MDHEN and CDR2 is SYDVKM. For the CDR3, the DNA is TGTGCCAGCAGTTTAGGTACGGCAGGGAAGGCTGAAGCTTTCTTT. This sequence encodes CASSLGTAGKAEAFF.

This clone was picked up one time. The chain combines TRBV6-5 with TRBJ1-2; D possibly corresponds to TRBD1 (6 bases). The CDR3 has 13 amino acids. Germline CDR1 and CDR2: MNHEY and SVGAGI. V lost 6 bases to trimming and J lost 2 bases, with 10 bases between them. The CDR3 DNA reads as TGTGCCAGCAGGAGGGGGACCAACTATGGCTACACCTTC. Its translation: CASRRGTNYGYTF.

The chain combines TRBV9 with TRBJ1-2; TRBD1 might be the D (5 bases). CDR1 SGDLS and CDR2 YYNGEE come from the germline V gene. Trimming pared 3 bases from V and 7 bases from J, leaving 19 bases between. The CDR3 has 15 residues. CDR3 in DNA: TGTGCCAGCAGCGATCCCTTATGGGGCTCGATTGGCTACACCTTC. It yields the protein CASSDPLWGSIGYTF.